This TCR beta chain was profiled in a study of beta chain features in type 1 diabetes. Study at large: No patient-donor differences in age, gender, total cells or subset yield. Study-level points and caveats: Significant though moderate, a shortening of TCRB CDR3s appeared in all four CD4+ subsets of Type 1 diabetes patients. Sampled from patients, naive, central memory and Treg TCRB repertoires appeared more similar than those sampled from healthy donors.

Per germline, CDR1 MGHRA and CDR2 YSYEKL. The CDR3 has 17 amino acids. V dropped 3 bases and J dropped 0; count of bases not matched to a gene: 2. All of the isolated RNA was reverse transcribed, so expressed TCRB transcripts were sequenced. Here immunoSEQ multiplex PCR was the method, and the copy in TCRdb shows in-frame clones only, minus some. The table records roughly 700,000 clones, around 15% of them present only once. For this clone: Its target is not known.

The origin of this receptor is a man aged 18 to 30 with type 1 diabetes. Source material: naive CD4+ T cells from blood. This rearrangement joins TRBV4-1 to TRBJ2-1, with TRBD2 matching 13 bases. The CDR3: CASSQGLAGRSYNEQFF. The CDR3 DNA is TGCGCCAGCAGCCAGGGACTAGCGGGACGCTCCTACAATGAGCAGTTCTTC.